The 8 T cell receptor beta chains presented below share a single source sample, sequenced in a study of T-cell reconstitution after alpha-beta-depleted transplantation in children. Unique molecular identifiers were incorporated into the prepared TCRbeta library. TCRdb reanalysed the PCR reads using MiXCR and keeps one entry per CDR3 protein. This table holds a few hundred thousand distinct CDR3 sequences, 25% to 30% found once. This specimen consisted of PBMCs, obtained before TCRalphabeta/CD19-depleted stem cell transplant. The receptors originated from a boy younger than two with Wiskott-Aldrich syndrome, due to receive a stem cell transplant.

This clonotype was counted between two and nine times. The chain links TRBV5-1 to TRBJ2-7, with D possibly matching TRBD1 (6 bases). The CDR3 sequence is 15 residues long. V was trimmed by 5 bases and J by 0 bases, leaving 15 bases between them. Germline assignment: CDR1 SGHRS and CDR2 YFSETQ. The CDR3 spells CASSFLTGSSYEQYF. In DNA form, the CDR3 reads TGCGCCAGCAGTTTTTTAACAGGGTCCTCCTACGAGCAGTACTTC.

Notes on this clonotype: Mismatch with germline at one junction end may stem from a read error. The chain carries TRBV6-6 and TRBJ1-1; possible D gene TRBD1, 5 bases. The CDR3 totals 12 residues. Germline lookup yields CDR1 MNHNY and CDR2 SVGAGI (reference sequence). The CDR3 DNA reads as TGTGCCAGCAGTTTTCGAGGGGTTGAAACTTTCTTT. This codes for CASSFRGVETFF.

The table lists this clonotype with a few counts. The chain joins TRBV5-1 to TRBJ1-1; no firm D call. The length of the CDR3 is 14 residues. V gave up 0 bases and J gave up 4 bases, with 10 bases separating them. The germline CDR1 and CDR2 sequences are SGHRS and YFSETQ. This CDR3 reads CASSLVVDGTEAFF. DNA of the CDR3: TGCGCCAGCAGCTTGGTAGTCGATGGCACTGAAGCTTTCTTT.

DNA of the CDR3: TGTGCCAGCGACAAGGGACTAGCGTCGGTCGCAGATACGCAGTATTTT. It specifies CASDKGLASVADTQYF. The V and J genes are TRBV6-1 and TRBJ2-3; TRBD2 agrees at 10 bases. The CDR3 covers 16 residues. Germline values: CDR1 MNHNS, CDR2 SASEGT. V shed 8 bases and J 4 bases; nucleotides not matched to a gene: 12.

V gene TRBV5-1 combines with J gene TRBJ1-2, with D tentatively TRBD1 (5 bases). Germline V gene lookup returns CDR1 SGHRS and CDR2 YFSETQ. The CDR3 runs to 13 residues. The V and J ends lost 8 bases and 1 base respectively, with 12 bases between them. The CDR3 loop is CARDTTDNYGYTF. The DNA of the CDR3 is TGCGCCAGGGACACGACAGATAACTATGGCTACACCTTC.

The chain has TRBV24-1 and TRBJ2-5; 8 nucleotides align to TRBD1. CDR3 length equals 15 residues. The V gene end was trimmed by 7 bases and the J gene end by 3 bases; junction bases not matched to a gene: 9. Germline-derived CDR1 and CDR2 are KGHDR and SFDVKD. The CDR3 DNA sequence: TGTGCCACCAGAACGGCAGGGGGCCAGAAAGAGACCCAGTACTTC. This gives the protein CATRTAGGQKETQYF.

This clonotype was observed a few times. This rearrangement joins TRBV20-1 to TRBJ2-2; the match to TRBD2 covers 10 bases. Germline CDR1 and CDR2: DFQATT and SNEGSKA (reference sequence). The length of the CDR3 is 16 residues. The ends lost 2 bases at V and 0 bases at J; junction bases unmatched: 3. The CDR3 loop is CSARISGRANTGELFF. The CDR3 nucleotides are TGCAGTGCTAGAATCAGCGGGAGGGCGAACACCGGGGAGCTGTTTTTT.

This rearrangement joins TRBV4-2 to TRBJ2-5; maybe TRBD2 (5 bases). Between the trimmed V and J ends, which lost 8 bases and 2 bases, there was a span of 30 bases. This CDR3 comprises 19 residues. Germline CDR1 is LGHNA and CDR2 is YNFKEQ. In DNA form, the CDR3 reads TGTGCCAGCGGCCCACCAACTTCAGGCGGGTGGGGTTATCAAGAGACCCAGTACTTC. Amino acid sequence: CASGPPTSGGWGYQETQYF.